Described below is a single T cell receptor (beta chain) sequence and its context. It lacks a known antigen. No much larger clone exists at a distance of one base, and base qualities are not known. This specimen belongs to a study of T cell repertoires in cytomegalovirus infection (dated by TCRdb to the late 2010s). Regarding the study in general: Donor HLA type was relevant to the analysis, as public TCR beta signatures indicated carriage of CMV infection together with the matching HLA type.

The V end loses 1 base and the J end loses 8 bases, and a stretch of 17 bases separates them. There are 15 amino acids in the CDR3, from cysteine to phenylalanine inclusive. Only the CDR3 DNA stays, 45 bases, in frame from base 1. The germline V gene supplies CDR1 LGHNA and CDR2 YNFKEQ. This sample was sequenced with an Illumina HiSeq 1500. TCRdb reanalyzed the raw reads on its own, using fastp at Q25 for trimming and MiXCR for clone calling, and kept in-frame beta chains. Each entry is one CDR3 protein sequence, shown with its most common DNA and genes. The sample profile shows 510,000 or so distinct CDR3 sequences; about 25% of them were found once. The top ten clones comprise less than 15% of the sample. Findings and caveats that apply to the study as a whole: The ex vivo response was dominated by HLA-C-restricted CMV-specific TCR beta clonotypes, which also provided the single most frequent clonotype in two of eight donors. Carriers of CMV infection plus the relevant HLA type were discriminated by the cumulative frequency of public TCR beta family members in the study cohort and in an independent roughly 340-donor cohort.

The sample comprised PBMCs. The clonotype was recovered from a human donor in good health (CMV status not recorded). Some clones in this sample may be carry-over from other donors' samples. This receptor chain uses TRBV4-2 and TRBJ1-2; the D gene is not confidently resolved. The DNA sequence is as follows: TGTGCCAGCAGCCAAGCGACCCCGAGGGTGAGAGGCTACACCTTC. Its protein is CASSQATPRVRGYTF.